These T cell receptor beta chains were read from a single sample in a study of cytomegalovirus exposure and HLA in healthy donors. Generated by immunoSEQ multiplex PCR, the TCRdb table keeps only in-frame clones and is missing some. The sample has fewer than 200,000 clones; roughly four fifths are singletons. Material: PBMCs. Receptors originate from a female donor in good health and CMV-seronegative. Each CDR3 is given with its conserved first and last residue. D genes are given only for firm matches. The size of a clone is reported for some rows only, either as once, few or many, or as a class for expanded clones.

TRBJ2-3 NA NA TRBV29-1 TGCAGCGTTGAAGAGTACCCCGGGTATACGCAGTATTTT CSVEEYPGYTQYF
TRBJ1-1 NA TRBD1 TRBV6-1 TGTGCCAGCAGTGAACGGGACAGGGTCAGAGCTTTCTTT CASSERDRVRAFF
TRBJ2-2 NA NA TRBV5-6 TGTGCCAGCCAACACAGCTCTTACACCGGGGAGCTGTTTTTT CASQHSSYTGELFF
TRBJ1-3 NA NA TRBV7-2 TGTGCCAGCACCCAACAGGGCTACACCATATATTTT CASTQQGYTIYF
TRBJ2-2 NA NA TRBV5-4 TGTGCCAGCAGCGCTGGGACTCTGAACACCGGGGAGCTGTTTTTT CASSAGTLNTGELFF
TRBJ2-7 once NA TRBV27 TGTGCCAGCAGTTTGGGCCCGATAAACCGAGGGAGTTACGAGCAGTACTTC CASSLGPINRGSYEQYF
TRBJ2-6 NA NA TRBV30 TGTGCCTGGGGCGGAGGTAGCTCTGGGGCCAACGTCCTGACTTTC CAWGGGSSGANVLTF
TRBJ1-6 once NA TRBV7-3 TGTGCCAGCAGCCCACGACTTGGTTCACCCCTCCACTTT CASSPRLGSPLHF
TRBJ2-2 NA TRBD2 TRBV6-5 TGTGCCAGCAGTTCCTGGACTAGCGGGGGCGGCGGGGAGCTGTTTTTT CASSSWTSGGGGELFF
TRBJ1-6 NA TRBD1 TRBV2 TGTGCCAGCAGTGTACAGGGGGTCTATAATTCACCCCTCCACTTT CASSVQGVYNSPLHF
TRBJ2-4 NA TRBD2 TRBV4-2 TGTGCCAGCAGCCAAGATGAGGGCGCTAGCGGGGTTTTTTACATTCAGTACTTC CASSQDEGASGVFYIQYF
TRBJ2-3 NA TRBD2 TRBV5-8 TGTGCCAGCACCCCTCGAAGGACTAGTAACACAGATACGCAGTATTTT CASTPRRTSNTDTQYF
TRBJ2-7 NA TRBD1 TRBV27 TGTGCCAGCGGACATGACAGGGCCGTTTCCTACGAGCAGTACTTC CASGHDRAVSYEQYF
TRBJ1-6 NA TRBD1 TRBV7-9 TGTGCCAGCAGCCCAGGACAGGGAACTCCCCTCCACTTT CASSPGQGTPLHF
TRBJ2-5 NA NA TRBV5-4 TGTGCCAGCAGCTTGGGGCTGGTACAAACCCAAGAGACCCAGTACTTC CASSLGLVQTQETQYF
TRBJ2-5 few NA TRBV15 TGTGCCACCAGCAGAGAGTACGGGGGTCTTGAGACCCAGTACTTC CATSREYGGLETQYF
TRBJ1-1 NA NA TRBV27 TGTGCCAGCAGTTTAATTTGGGACATGAACACTGAAGCTTTCTTT CASSLIWDMNTEAFF
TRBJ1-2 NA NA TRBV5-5 TGTGCCAGCACCATTGAGGGGGGGAACTATGGCTACACCTTC CASTIEGGNYGYTF
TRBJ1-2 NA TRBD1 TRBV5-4 TGTGCCAGCAGCACGGACAGGGGGGACCACCTTGCTCGTGGCTACACCTTC CASSTDRGDHLARGYTF
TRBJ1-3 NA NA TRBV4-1 TGCGCCAGCAGCCAAGAAGGGGTAGGGGCAACTGGAAACACCATATATTTT CASSQEGVGATGNTIYF
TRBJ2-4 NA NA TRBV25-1 TGTGCCAGCAGTGAGAGAGTCAAAAACATTCAGTACTTC CASSERVKNIQYF
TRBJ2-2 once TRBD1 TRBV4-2 TGTGCCAGCAGCCCAAACGTGGGGACAGACTCGAACACCGGGGAGCTGTTTTTT CASSPNVGTDSNTGELFF
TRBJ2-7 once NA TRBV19 TGTGCCAGTAGGGGAACAGGGACCTACGAGCAGTACTTC CASRGTGTYEQYF
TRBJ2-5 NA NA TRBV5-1 TGCGCCAGCAGCCGCTCAGACTCGTCCCAAGAGACCCAGTACTTC CASSRSDSSQETQYF
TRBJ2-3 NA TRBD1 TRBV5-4 TGTGCCAGCAGCCGGGACAGACCTAGCACAGATACGCAGTATTTT CASSRDRPSTDTQYF
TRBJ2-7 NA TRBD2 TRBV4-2 TGTGCCAGCAGCCCGACTAGCGGAAGCTCCTACGAGCAGTACTTC CASSPTSGSSYEQYF
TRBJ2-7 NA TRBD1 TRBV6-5 TGTGCCAGCAGTTACCAAGGACAGGGGGGGTCGGAGCAGTACTTC CASSYQGQGGSEQYF
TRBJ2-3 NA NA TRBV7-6 TGTGCCAGCAGCCAAGGTGCGTTTCAGGGCACAGATACGCAGTATTTT CASSQGAFQGTDTQYF
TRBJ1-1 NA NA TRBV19 TGTGCCAGTAGTATCAGGGACGGGGGGGCCACTGAAGCTTTCTTT CASSIRDGGATEAFF
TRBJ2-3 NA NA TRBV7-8 TGTGCCAGCAGCCGCGTCGACAGGCAGGGCGGGGATACGCAGTATTTT CASSRVDRQGGDTQYF
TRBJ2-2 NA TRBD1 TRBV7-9 TGTGCCAGCAGCCGTCCAGGGGGTCCGAACACCGGGGAGCTGTTTTTT CASSRPGGPNTGELFF
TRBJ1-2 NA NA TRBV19 TGTGCCAGTAGTATAGTGTCTCGAGGGAATGGCTACACCTTC CASSIVSRGNGYTF
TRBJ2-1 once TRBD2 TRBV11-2 TGTGCCAGCAGCCCTCCTGGACTAGCGGGTCTCAATGAGCAGTTCTTC CASSPPGLAGLNEQFF
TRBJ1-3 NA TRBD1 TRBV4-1 TGCGCCAGCAGCCAGATGGACAGGGGAACTTTAATGAGCTCTGGAAACACCATATATTTT CASSQMDRGTLMSSGNTIYF
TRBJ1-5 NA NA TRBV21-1 TGTGCCAGCAGCAAATTTCTGGACTCTAGCAATCAGCCCCAGCATTTT CASSKFLDSSNQPQHF
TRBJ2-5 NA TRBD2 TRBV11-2 TGTGCCAGCAGAGCCTCTAGCGGGTGGGAGGAAGAGACCCAGTACTTC CASRASSGWEEETQYF
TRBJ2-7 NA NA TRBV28 TGTGCCAGCAGTTTATGGGGCTTTGAGCAGTACTTC CASSLWGFEQYF
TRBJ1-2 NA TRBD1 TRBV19 TGTGCCAGTAACAAACCGGGACAGGGGGCGAGAAGTAACGGCTACACCTTC CASNKPGQGARSNGYTF
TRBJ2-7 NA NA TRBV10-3 TGTGCCATCAGTGATGGGAGTAGCTCCTACGAGCAGTACTTC CAISDGSSSYEQYF
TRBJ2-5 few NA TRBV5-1 TGCGCCAGCAGCTTGGATCAGGGTGGGAAGACCCAGTACTTC CASSLDQGGKTQYF
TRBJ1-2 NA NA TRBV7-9 TGTGCCAGCAGCAAATCCCGGGAGAACTATGGCTACACCTTC CASSKSRENYGYTF
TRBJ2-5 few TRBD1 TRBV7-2 TGTGCCAGCAGCTTAGTAACAGGGGCCCCGTACCAAGAGACCCAGTACTTC CASSLVTGAPYQETQYF
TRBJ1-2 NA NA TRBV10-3 TGTGCCATCAGCTCAAGGACAGCTAACTATGGCTACACCTTC CAISSRTANYGYTF
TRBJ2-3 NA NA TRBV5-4 TGTGCCAGCAGCTTAGGACCTGAAATAGGACTCACAGATACGCAGTATTTT CASSLGPEIGLTDTQYF
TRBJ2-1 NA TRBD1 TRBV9 TGTGCCAGCCACGTGGGGCAGGGGGCGTACAATGAGCAGTTCTTC CASHVGQGAYNEQFF
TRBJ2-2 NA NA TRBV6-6 TGTGCCAGCGGGAGTTGGAACACCGGGGAGCTGTTTTTT CASGSWNTGELFF
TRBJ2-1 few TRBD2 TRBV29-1 TGCAGCGTTGAAGTTTACGGACTAGCGGGTCCTAGCTCCTACAATGAGCAGTTCTTC CSVEVYGLAGPSSYNEQFF